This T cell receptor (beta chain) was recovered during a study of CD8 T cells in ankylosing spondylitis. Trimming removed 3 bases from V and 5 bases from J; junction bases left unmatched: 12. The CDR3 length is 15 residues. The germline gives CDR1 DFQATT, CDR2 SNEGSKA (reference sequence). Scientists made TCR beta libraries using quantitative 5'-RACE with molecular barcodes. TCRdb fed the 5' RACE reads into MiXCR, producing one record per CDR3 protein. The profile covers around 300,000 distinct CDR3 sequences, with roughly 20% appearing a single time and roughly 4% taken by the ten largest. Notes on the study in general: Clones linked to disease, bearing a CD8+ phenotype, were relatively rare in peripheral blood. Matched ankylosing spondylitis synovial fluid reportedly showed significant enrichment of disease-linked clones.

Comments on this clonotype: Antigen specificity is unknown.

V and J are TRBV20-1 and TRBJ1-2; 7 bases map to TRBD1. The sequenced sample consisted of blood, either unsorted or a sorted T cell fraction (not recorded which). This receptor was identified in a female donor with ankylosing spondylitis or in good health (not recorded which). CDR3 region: CSARDPTGAGYGYTF. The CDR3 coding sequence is TGCAGTGCTAGGGACCCCACAGGGGCGGGTTATGGCTACACCTTC.